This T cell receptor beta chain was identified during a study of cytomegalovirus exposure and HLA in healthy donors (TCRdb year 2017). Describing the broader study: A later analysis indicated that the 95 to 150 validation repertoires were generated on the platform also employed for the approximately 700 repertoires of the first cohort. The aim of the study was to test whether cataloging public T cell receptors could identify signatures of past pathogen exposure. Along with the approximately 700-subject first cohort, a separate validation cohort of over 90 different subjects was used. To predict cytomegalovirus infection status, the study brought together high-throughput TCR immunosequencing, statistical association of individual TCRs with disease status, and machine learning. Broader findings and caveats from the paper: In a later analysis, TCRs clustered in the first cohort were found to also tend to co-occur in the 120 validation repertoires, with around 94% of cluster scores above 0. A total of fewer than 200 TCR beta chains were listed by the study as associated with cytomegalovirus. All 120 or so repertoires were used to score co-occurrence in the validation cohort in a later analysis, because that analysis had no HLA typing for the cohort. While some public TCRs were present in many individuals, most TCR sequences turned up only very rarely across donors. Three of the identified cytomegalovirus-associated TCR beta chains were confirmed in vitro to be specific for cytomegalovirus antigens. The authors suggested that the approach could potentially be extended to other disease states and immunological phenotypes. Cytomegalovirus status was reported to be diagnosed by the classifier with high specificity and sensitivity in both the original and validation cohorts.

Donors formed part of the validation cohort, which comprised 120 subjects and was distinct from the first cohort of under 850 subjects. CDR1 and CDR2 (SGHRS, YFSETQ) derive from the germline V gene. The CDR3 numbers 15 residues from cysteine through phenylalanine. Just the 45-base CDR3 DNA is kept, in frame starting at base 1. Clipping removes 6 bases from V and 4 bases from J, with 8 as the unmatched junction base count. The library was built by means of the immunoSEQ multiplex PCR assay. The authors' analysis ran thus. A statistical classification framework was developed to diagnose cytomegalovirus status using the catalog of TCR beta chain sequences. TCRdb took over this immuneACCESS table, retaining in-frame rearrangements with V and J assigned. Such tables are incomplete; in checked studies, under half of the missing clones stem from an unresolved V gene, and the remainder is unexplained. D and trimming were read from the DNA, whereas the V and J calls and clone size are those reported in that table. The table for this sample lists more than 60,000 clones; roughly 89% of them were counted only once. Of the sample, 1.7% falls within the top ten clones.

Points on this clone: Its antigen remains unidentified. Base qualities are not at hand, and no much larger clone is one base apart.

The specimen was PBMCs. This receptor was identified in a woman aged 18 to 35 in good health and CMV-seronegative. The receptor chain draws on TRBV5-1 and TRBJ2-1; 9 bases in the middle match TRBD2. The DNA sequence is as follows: TGCGCCAGCACCACACTAGCGGGCATTTACAATGAGCAGTTCTTC. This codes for CASTTLAGIYNEQFF.